The clone carrying this TCR beta chain was detected only once. This sample stems from a study of preoperative IRX-2 immunotherapy in early breast cancer. The repertoire was sequenced with immunoSEQ multiplex PCR; TCRdb's copy has only in-frame clones and lacks some. Counted here are around 88,000 clones, 70% to 90% occurring once; the ten biggest clones make up about 1.9%. Treatment: preoperative locoregional IRX-2 cytokine immunotherapy. Germline values: CDR1 LNHDA, CDR2 SQIVND (reference sequence). Deletions cut 3 bases from V and 0 bases from J, with 11 bases between. This CDR3 contains 15 residues.

The clonotype was recovered from a human donor with breast cancer. The rearrangement links TRBV19 to TRBJ1-2; D possibly corresponds to TRBD1 (5 bases). The sample in question was tumor tissue, obtained after IRX-2 immunotherapy. CDR3: CASSMGQRTNYGYTF. CDR3 DNA sequence: TGTGCCAGTAGTATGGGGCAGCGTACTAACTATGGCTACACCTTC.